These 31 T cell receptor beta chains came from one sample sequenced in a study of T cells after yellow fever vaccination. MiXCR was run by TCRdb on the 5' RACE reads, yielding one entry per CDR3 protein. The repertoire consists of hundreds of thousands of distinct CDR3 sequences, with 7% to 10% occurring once and the leading ten covering roughly 15%. This material consisted of PBMCs, taken around 45 days after the first yellow fever vaccination. These receptors were collected from a man younger than 35 who received the YFV17D yellow fever vaccine.

This clonotype has at least ten counts. J is TRBJ1-5 and V is TRBV6-5, with D possibly matching TRBD1 (5 bases). The V end lost 8 bases, the J end lost 2 bases, and 13 bases lay between the germline ends. Germline-derived CDR1 and CDR2 are MNHEY and SVGAGI. The CDR3 covers 14 residues. Here the CDR3 DNA reads TGTGCCAGCTGTAGCACAGGACGCAATCAGCCCCAGCATTTT. It specifies CASCSTGRNQPQHF.

The V and J genes are TRBV5-1 and TRBJ2-5; maybe TRBD2 (5 bases). The CDR3 is 14 residues long. V was trimmed by 2 bases and J by 4 bases, leaving 12 bases between them. Germline CDR1 reads SGHRS; CDR2 reads YFSETQ. As DNA, the CDR3 is TGCGCCAGCAGCTTCGGGTCTAGCCCAGAGACCCAGTACTTC. Protein product: CASSFGSSPETQYF.

V is TRBV2 and J is TRBJ2-7; 10 bases fit TRBD2. CDR1 and CDR2 (germline): SNHLY, FYNNEI. The trim removed 1 base at V and 3 bases at J, leaving 6 bases unmatched. CDR3 length equals 16 residues. The CDR3: CASSEGASGGYYEQYF. CDR3 nucleotide sequence: TGTGCCAGCAGTGAAGGCGCTAGCGGGGGCTACTACGAGCAGTACTTC.

The J gene is TRBJ1-1, the V gene TRBV7-2; a possible D gene is TRBD1 (5 bases). The CDR3 length is 15 residues. V lost 1 base and J 1 base, leaving 10 bases between the germline ends. Germline CDR1 and CDR2: SGHTA and FQGNSA. CDR3 region: CASSLVRGGNTEAFF. DNA of the CDR3: TGTGCCAGCAGCTTAGTTCGGGGGGGGAACACTGAAGCTTTCTTT.

The chain links TRBV28 to TRBJ1-6, with D unresolved. Germline V gene sequence: CDR1 MDHEN, CDR2 SYDVKM. With 5 bases removed from V and 4 bases from J, the gap between germline ends came to 6 bases. This CDR3 has 13 amino acids. CDR3 sequence (DNA): TGTGCCAGCAGTCCGCCTTATAATTCACCCCTCCACTTT. This translates into CASSPPYNSPLHF.

The chain recombines TRBV20-1 with TRBJ2-1; 13 nucleotides agree with TRBD2. The trim removed 5 bases at V and 9 bases at J, leaving 10 bases unmatched. The CDR3 runs to 15 residues. CDR1 DFQATT and CDR2 SNEGSKA come from the germline V gene (reference sequence). The CDR3 is CSAEGTSGGAGEQFF. The CDR3 DNA follows: TGCAGTGCTGAAGGCACTAGCGGGGGGGCAGGTGAGCAGTTCTTC.

This clonotype was observed a few times. The chain recombines TRBV5-1 with TRBJ2-3, with D possibly TRBD2 on 5 matching bases. The germline V gene has CDR1 SGHRS and CDR2 YFSETQ. This CDR3 region has 16 residues. V was pared by 0 bases and J by 0 bases, with 11 bases between. CDR3 protein: CASSLVERLSTDTQYF. In DNA, the CDR3 is TGCGCCAGCAGCTTGGTCGAAAGACTAAGCACAGATACGCAGTATTTT.

The V and J genes are TRBV7-2 and TRBJ2-7; 10 nucleotides line up with TRBD1. Trimming at V came to 8 bases and at J to 1 base, leaving 5 bases not matched to a gene. Germline-derived CDR1 and CDR2 are SGHTA and FQGNSA. The CDR3 loop spans 14 amino acids. CDR3 coding DNA: TGTGCCAGCGATAGGACAGGGGGTTCCTACGAGCAGTACGTC. Translation: CASDRTGGSYEQYV.

This clonotype was seen only a few times. This rearrangement joins TRBV7-3 to TRBJ2-1; TRBD2 matches at 11 bases. This CDR3 comprises 16 residues. Germline CDR1 reads SGHTA; CDR2 reads FQGTGA. V trimming: 5 bases; J trimming: 4 bases; junction bases outside the gene matches: 7. CDR3 sequence reads: CASSERASGGYNEQFF. The CDR3 DNA follows: TGTGCCAGCAGCGAAAGAGCTAGCGGGGGGTACAATGAGCAGTTCTTC. Full variable domain (remainder filled in from reference TRBV7-3 and TRBJ2-1): GAGVSQTPSNKVTEKGKYVELRCDPISGHTALYWYRQSLGQGPEFLIYFQGTGAADDSGLPNDRFFAVRPEGSVSTLKIQRTERGDSAVYLCASSERASGGYNEQFFGPGTRLTVL.

CDR3 protein: CASSYRQGVSPLHF. Here the CDR3 DNA reads TGTGCCAGCAGTTACCGACAGGGCGTTTCACCCCTCCACTTT. The chain has TRBV6-2 or TRBV6-3 and TRBJ1-6; TRBD1 aligns across 7 bases. The CDR3 covers 14 residues. Germline values: CDR1 MNHEY, CDR2 SVGEGT. Trimming removed 2 bases from V and 9 bases from J; junction bases left unmatched: 4.

This clonotype was picked up a small number of times. V and J are TRBV19 and TRBJ2-1; D ambiguous. CDR1 is LNHDA and CDR2 is SQIVND in the germline V gene (reference sequence). This CDR3 contains 13 residues. Trimming shortened V by 7 bases and J by 7 bases, and 14 bases separated the two germline ends. The CDR3 spells CASKGLSTNEQFF. The CDR3 DNA is TGTGCCAGTAAAGGGCTATCGACGAATGAGCAGTTCTTC.

This clonotype occurred a few times. V usage is TRBV20-1 and J usage is TRBJ2-5, with TRBD2 matching over 10 bases. Germline V gene lookup returns CDR1 DFQATT and CDR2 SNEGSKA (reference sequence). The junction had 27 bases not matched to a gene; V was cut back by 3 bases and J by 5 bases. This CDR3 has 21 amino acids. CDR3 loop: CSASTGQGQTSGEDKPETQYF. As DNA, the CDR3 is TGCAGTGCTAGCACTGGACAGGGACAAACTAGCGGGGAAGATAAGCCCGAGACCCAGTACTTC.

This clonotype was counted only a few times. The V gene is TRBV10-2, the J gene TRBJ1-1, with D possibly matching TRBD1 (6 bases). V lost 6 bases, J lost 4 bases, and 12 bases lay in between. The CDR3 covers 13 residues. The germline CDR1 and CDR2 sequences are WSHSY and SAAADI. The CDR3: CASRPGAITEAFF. CDR3 sequence (DNA): TGCGCCAGCAGGCCAGGGGCGATCACTGAAGCTTTCTTT.

The table lists this clonotype with many counts. The chain links TRBV20-1 to TRBJ1-4; the D is unclear. The CDR3 loop spans 14 amino acids. Trimming left V 5 bases short and J 7 bases short, with 17 bases between. Germline CDR1 DFQATT, CDR2 SNEGSKA (reference sequence). CDR3 sequence (DNA): TGCAGTGCTGGGCACGGGCGCCGAGGTGAAAAACTGTTTTTT. Its translation: CSAGHGRRGEKLFF.

This clonotype was counted a few times. The chain uses TRBV6-5 and TRBJ1-6; D is unclear. V lost 0 bases to trimming and J lost 7 bases, with 22 bases between them. This CDR3 comprises 19 residues. Germline CDR1 and CDR2: MNHEY and SVGAGI. The CDR3 DNA reads as TGTGCCAGCAGTTACTCGATAGTTACAACGATACCGCACAATTCACCCCTCCACTTT. Protein: CASSYSIVTTIPHNSPLHF.

The V call is TRBV5-1, the J call TRBJ2-2; 7 bases are shared with TRBD1. CDR3 size: 14 residues. From germline, CDR1 is SGHRS and CDR2 YFSETQ. With V trimmed by 4 bases and J by 3 bases, 3 bases remained unmatched. CDR3 sequence reads: CASSTTGYTGELFF. CDR3 bases: TGCGCCAGCAGCACGACAGGGTACACCGGGGAGCTGTTTTTT.

This clonotype showed up just a few times. V usage is TRBV4-2 and J usage is TRBJ1-1; D remains unclear. Germline V CDR1 and CDR2: LGHNA, YNFKEQ. This CDR3 has 14 residues. Trimming removed 7 bases at V and 3 bases at J, with 15 bases between. DNA for the CDR3: TGTGCCAGCAACACTCCTGGAAGGGACACTGAAGCTTTCTTT. This encodes CASNTPGRDTEAFF.

Only a few counts were recorded for this clonotype. The gene calls are TRBV11-2 and TRBJ2-1; the D gene is possibly TRBD2 (7 bases). The CDR3 loop spans 18 amino acids. V lost 2 bases and J lost 8, with 25 bases in between. CDR1 is SGHAT and CDR2 is FQNNGV in the germline V gene. CDR3 in DNA: TGTGCCAGCAGCTTAAATTTCTTTTCCGGGGGCGGGGGCGATGAGCAGTTCTTC. Its protein is CASSLNFFSGGGGDEQFF.

This clonotype was picked up a small number of times. The J gene is TRBJ2-6, the V gene TRBV5-1; 10 bases are a match to TRBD2. Trimming cost V 1 base and J 2 bases; bases outside gene matches: 3. The CDR3 contains 17 residues. CDR1 is SGHRS, CDR2 YFSETQ, per germline. The CDR3: CASSLTSGVTGANVLTF. The CDR3, as DNA: TGCGCCAGCAGCTTGACTAGCGGGGTAACTGGGGCCAACGTCCTGACTTTC.

The sample holds a few counts of this clonotype. The chain uses TRBV7-9 and TRBJ1-2; 10 nucleotides match TRBD1. The V and J ends lost 2 bases and 4 bases, in that order; junction bases with no gene match: 4. The CDR3 totals 15 residues. Germline CDR1 SEHNR, CDR2 FQNEAQ (reference sequence). CDR3 residues: CASSLRDRGSYGYTF. Written as DNA, the CDR3 is TGTGCCAGCAGCTTACGGGACAGGGGATCCTATGGCTACACCTTC.

This clonotype has a handful of counts. The rearrangement joins TRBV7-2 to TRBJ2-5, with D perhaps being TRBD1 or TRBD2 (5 bases each). V was trimmed by 8 bases and J by 4 bases, leaving 11 bases between them. The CDR3 loop spans 12 amino acids. CDR1 and CDR2 from the germline V gene are SGHTA and FQGNSA. The chain's CDR3 is CASHGGIETQYF. In DNA form, the CDR3 reads TGTGCCAGCCATGGGGGAATAGAGACCCAGTACTTC.

The V and J genes are TRBV5-6 and TRBJ2-3; D is tentatively TRBD1 or TRBD2 (5 bases each). Germline V lookup: CDR1 SGHDT, CDR2 YYEEEE. Trimming left V 3 bases short and J 6 bases short, with 20 bases between. CDR3 length: 16 residues. CDR3 sequence reads: CASSWVRDGGRDTQYF. The CDR3 DNA follows: TGTGCCAGCAGCTGGGTCCGGGACGGTGGTCGCGATACGCAGTATTTT.

The table lists this clonotype with a few counts. CDR3 DNA: TGTGCCAGCAGTTACTTTCGGGATCAGCCCCAGCATTTT. Amino acid sequence: CASSYFRDQPQHF. V and J are TRBV6-5 and TRBJ1-5; D gene uncertain. Trimming stripped 1 base from V and 5 bases from J, with 6 bases between. CDR3 length: 13 residues. The V gene's germline CDR1 is MNHEY and CDR2 SVGAGI.

V is TRBV6-1 and J is TRBJ1-1, with D possibly TRBD1 on 5 matching bases. Germline V gene sequence: CDR1 MNHNS, CDR2 SASEGT. V lost 6 bases to trimming and J lost 7 bases, with 15 bases between them. This CDR3 region has 13 residues. As DNA, the CDR3 is TGTGCCAGCAGCCTCAGGGAAGTTGATGAAGCTTTCTTT. Amino acid sequence: CASSLREVDEAFF.

The chain uses TRBV24-1 and TRBJ2-3; perhaps D is TRBD1 or TRBD2 (6 bases each). Germline V gives CDR1 KGHDR, CDR2 SFDVKD. V shed 2 bases and J shed 6 bases, with 23 bases lying between them. This CDR3 is 18 amino acids long. CDR3 DNA sequence: TGTGCCACCAGTGATTACTCTTACGGGGGACATTCAGGGGATACGCAGTATTTT. Encoded protein: CATSDYSYGGHSGDTQYF.

This clonotype was seen more than once but under ten times. V usage is TRBV6-1 and J usage is TRBJ1-1, with 9 bases lining up with TRBD1. The trim removed 10 bases at V and 3 bases at J, leaving 9 bases unmatched. The germline gives CDR1 MNHNS, CDR2 SASEGT. This CDR3 spans 14 amino acids. In nucleotides, the CDR3 is TGTGCCACGCACCGGGACAGGGTTTACACTGAAGCTTTCTTT. It encodes CATHRDRVYTEAFF.

This clonotype was counted only a few times. The chain has TRBV15 and TRBJ2-4, with 12 nucleotides matching TRBD1. The CDR3 is 16 amino acids. With 0 bases clipped from V and 7 bases from J, the junction kept 4 bases outside the gene matches. Per germline, CDR1 LNHNV and CDR2 YYDKDF (reference sequence). This chain's CDR3 is CATSRDAGTGGNIQYF. CDR3 sequence (DNA): TGTGCCACCAGCAGAGATGCAGGGACAGGGGGCAACATTCAGTACTTC.

J is TRBJ2-7 and V is TRBV30, with D maybe TRBD2 (6 bases). The CDR3 consists of 15 residues. The germline CDR1 and CDR2 sequences are GTSNPN and SVGIG (reference sequence). V was pared by 0 bases and J by 4 bases, with 16 bases between. CDR3 in DNA: TGTGCCTGGAGTGTAGAAGGGACTTTAGGGTACGAGCAGTACTTC. Translated, it gives CAWSVEGTLGYEQYF.

Many counts were recorded for this clonotype. The chain is built from TRBV2 and TRBJ2-3; D remains ambiguous. The CDR3 sequence is 13 residues long. Trimming took 10 bases from V and 2 from J, leaving 13 bases between them. Germline V CDR1 and CDR2: SNHLY, FYNNEI. CDR3: CATSEPFTDTQYF. The CDR3 DNA reads TGTGCCACCTCAGAGCCCTTCACAGATACGCAGTATTTT.

The V gene is TRBV7-8, the J gene TRBJ2-1; D may match TRBD1 or TRBD2 (6 bases each). Deletions cut 6 bases from V and 8 bases from J, with 14 bases between. This CDR3 has 13 amino acids. Germline V gene sequence: CDR1 SGHVS, CDR2 FQNEAQ. CDR3 nucleotides: TGTGCCAGCAGGTTTGGGGGGCGGGATGAGCAGTTCTTC. This gives the protein CASRFGGRDEQFF.

Only a few counts were recorded for this clonotype. The chain joins TRBV7-6 to TRBJ2-6; 8 bases agree with TRBD1. The CDR3 length is 16 residues. CDR1 and CDR2 (germline): SGHVS, FNYEAQ. Unmatched junction bases numbered 3, after V lost 5 bases and J lost 0 bases. The CDR3 spells CASSRDRPSGANVLTF. CDR3 nucleotides: TGTGCCAGCAGCCGGGACAGGCCCTCTGGGGCCAACGTCCTGACTTTC. Complete variable domain (other parts from reference TRBV7-6 and TRBJ2-6): GAGVSQSPRYKVTKRGQDVALRCDPISGHVSLYWYRQALGQGPEFLTYFNYEAQQDKSGLPNDRFSAERPEGSISTLTIQRTEQRDSAMYRCASSRDRPSGANVLTFGAGSRLTVL.